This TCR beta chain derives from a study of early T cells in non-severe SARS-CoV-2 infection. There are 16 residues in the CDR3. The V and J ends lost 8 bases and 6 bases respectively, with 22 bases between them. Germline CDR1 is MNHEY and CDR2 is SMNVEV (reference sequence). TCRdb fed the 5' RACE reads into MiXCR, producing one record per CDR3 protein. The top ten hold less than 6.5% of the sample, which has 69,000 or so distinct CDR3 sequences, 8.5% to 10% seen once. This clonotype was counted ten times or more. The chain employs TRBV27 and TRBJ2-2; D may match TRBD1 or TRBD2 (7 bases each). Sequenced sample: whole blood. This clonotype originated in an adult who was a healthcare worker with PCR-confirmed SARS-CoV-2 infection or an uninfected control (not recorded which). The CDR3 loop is CASGLEGQIVPGELFF. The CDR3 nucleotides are TGTGCCAGCGGACTAGAGGGACAGATCGTCCCCGGGGAGCTGTTTTTT.